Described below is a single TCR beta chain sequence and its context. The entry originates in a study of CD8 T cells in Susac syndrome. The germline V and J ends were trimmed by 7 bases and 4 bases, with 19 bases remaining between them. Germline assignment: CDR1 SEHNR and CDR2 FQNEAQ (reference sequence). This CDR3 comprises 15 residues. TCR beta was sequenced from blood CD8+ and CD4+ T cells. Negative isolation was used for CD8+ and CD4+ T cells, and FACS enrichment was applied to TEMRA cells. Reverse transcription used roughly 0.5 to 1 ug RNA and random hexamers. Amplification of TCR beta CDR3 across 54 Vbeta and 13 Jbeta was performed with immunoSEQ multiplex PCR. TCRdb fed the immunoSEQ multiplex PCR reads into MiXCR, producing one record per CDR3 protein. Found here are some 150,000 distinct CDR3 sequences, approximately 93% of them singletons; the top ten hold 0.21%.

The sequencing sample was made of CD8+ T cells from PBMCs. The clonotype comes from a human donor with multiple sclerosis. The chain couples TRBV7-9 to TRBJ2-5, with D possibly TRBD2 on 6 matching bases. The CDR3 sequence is CASTSTGPEGETQYF. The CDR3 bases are TGTGCCAGCACCAGCACGGGACCGGAGGGAGAGACCCAGTACTTC.